A single sample gave rise to the 9 T cell receptor beta chains below, sequenced in a study of T cells after yellow fever vaccination. TCRdb called the 5' RACE reads again in MiXCR, with one record for every CDR3 protein. The data show about 160,000 distinct CDR3 sequences, with 5.5% to 7.5% seen just once and approximately 2.5% held by the top ten. This sample comprised CD4+ T cells sorted from PBMCs, obtained 5 days after the first yellow fever vaccination. Receptors were obtained from a man aged 18 to 30 who received the YFV17D yellow fever vaccine.

At least ten counts were recorded for this clonotype. The rearrangement joins TRBV16 to TRBJ2-5, with a tentative D call TRBD2 (6 bases). The CDR3 contains 14 residues. V lost 0 bases and J lost 7, with 12 bases in between. CDR1 KGHSY and CDR2 FQNENV come from the germline V gene. The CDR3 nucleotides read TGTGCCAGCAGCCAATCAGGAGGGTCCGGGACCCAGTACTTC. It translates to CASSQSGGSGTQYF. Filled out from reference TRBV16 and TRBJ2-5, the complete variable domain reads GEEVAQTPKHLVRGEGQKAKLYCAPIKGHSYVFWYQQVLKNEFKFLISFQNENVFDETGMPKERFSAKCLPNSPCSLEIQATKLEDSAVYFCASSQSGGSGTQYFGPGTRLLVL.

This clonotype was counted many times. The chain recombines TRBV12-3 or TRBV12-4 with TRBJ1-6; D uncertain. The length of the CDR3 is 14 residues. V was clipped by 1 base and J by 6 bases, with 7 bases between them. The CDR3: CASSLGPANSPLHF. CDR3 sequence (DNA): TGTGCCAGCAGTTTAGGCCCCGCTAATTCACCCCTCCACTTT.

A note on this clonotype: A read error may account for a junction end that differs from germline. The chain couples TRBV5-1 to TRBJ1-6, with TRBD1 matching 8 bases. Germline CDR1 is SGHRS and CDR2 is YFSETQ. This CDR3 comprises 16 residues. DNA of the CDR3: TGCGCCACCAGCTTGGCTCCAGGGGGCCTTAATTCACCCCTCCACTTT. Its protein product is CATSLAPGGLNSPLHF. Together with reference TRBV5-1 and TRBJ1-6, the CDR3 gives the full variable domain: KAGVTQTPRYLIKTRGQQVTLSCSPISGHRSVSWYQQTPGQGLQFLFEYFSETQRNKGNFPGRFSGRQFSNSRSEMNVSTLELGDSALYLCATSLAPGGLNSPLHFGNGTRLTVT.

In its sample, this clonotype was seen many times. The CDR3: CASRTAQRSTDTQYF. The CDR3 DNA reads TGTGCCAGCCGGACCGCCCAGAGAAGCACAGATACGCAGTATTTT. The chain has TRBV28 and TRBJ2-3; no clear D gene. Germline V lookup: CDR1 MDHEN, CDR2 SYDVKM. The V end was cut by 8 bases, the J end by 0 bases, with 15 bases between. This CDR3 has 15 amino acids.

This rearrangement joins TRBV5-1 to TRBJ2-2; no clear D. The CDR3 runs to 14 residues. V lost 0 bases, J lost 6 bases, and 9 bases lay in between. CDR1 is SGHRS, CDR2 YFSETQ, per germline. CDR3 coding DNA: TGCGCCAGCAGCTTGGGTGCGATGGCCGGGGAGCTGTTTTTT. Residues: CASSLGAMAGELFF.

This clonotype was seen repeatedly, ten times or more. This chain uses TRBV12-3 or TRBV12-4 with TRBJ1-5, with D tentatively TRBD1 (6 bases). The CDR3 length is 14 residues. The V and J ends lost 3 bases and 6 bases respectively, with 12 bases between them. The CDR3 protein is CASSLDTGIQPQHF. In nucleotides, the CDR3 is TGTGCCAGCAGTTTGGATACAGGGATTCAGCCCCAGCATTTT.

The gene calls are TRBV7-3 and TRBJ1-2; 7 positions agree with TRBD1. Germline trimming cut 6 bases from V and 2 bases from J; bases unmatched to any gene: 3. The CDR3 consists of 13 residues. The germline V gene has CDR1 SGHTA and CDR2 FQGTGA. The CDR3 is CASRPGQNYGYTF. The CDR3 DNA reads TGTGCCAGCAGACCGGGACAGAACTATGGCTACACCTTC. Filled out from reference TRBV7-3 and TRBJ1-2, the complete variable domain reads GAGVSQTPSNKVTEKGKYVELRCDPISGHTALYWYRQSLGQGPEFLIYFQGTGAADDSGLPNDRFFAVRPEGSVSTLKIQRTERGDSAVYLCASRPGQNYGYTFGSGTRLTVV.

The table lists this clonotype with a few counts. The chain has TRBV5-4 and TRBJ2-3; weak D call: TRBD1 (7 bases). CDR1 SGHNT and CDR2 YYREEE come from the germline V gene (reference sequence). CDR3 size: 14 residues. Trimming took off 2 bases at V and 6 bases at J, with 13 bases between the two ends. CDR3 DNA sequence: TGTGCCAGCAGCTTAGAGGGGGCGGGGGATACGCAGTATTTT. This encodes CASSLEGAGDTQYF.

This clonotype was detected many times. The chain carries TRBV5-5 and TRBJ1-2, with D maybe TRBD1 (5 bases). The ends were cut back, 4 bases at V and 7 bases at J, with 14 bases in the middle. The CDR3 is made up of 13 amino acids. Germline lookup yields CDR1 SGHKS and CDR2 YYEKEE (reference sequence). The DNA of the CDR3 is TGTGCCAGCAGCACCCAGGGTTTATTTGGCTACACCTTC. Amino acid sequence: CASSTQGLFGYTF.